These 14 T cell receptor beta chains originate from one sample sequenced in a study of cytomegalovirus exposure and HLA in healthy donors. PCR amplification relied on 60 Vbeta primers (plus 13 Jbeta primers). Only in-frame clones appear in the TCRdb table, and some are missing; sequencing was by immunoSEQ multiplex PCR. Here the sample spans 150,000 to 200,000 clones, around 80% being singletons. The sequenced sample consisted of PBMCs. Receptor source: a woman in her late teens or twenties in good health and CMV-seropositive.

This clone was observed a few times. The chain links TRBV6-5 to TRBJ1-2; perhaps TRBD1 as D (6 bases). Germline V CDR1 and CDR2: MNHEY, SVGAGI. The CDR3 is 12 amino acids. The ends were cut back, 5 bases at V and 6 bases at J, with 10 bases in the middle. The CDR3 sequence is CASSTGLDGYTF. The CDR3 DNA follows: TGTGCCAGCAGTACAGGGCTCGATGGCTACACCTTC.

This chain joins TRBV19 and TRBJ1-1; D is undetermined. The ends were cut back, 6 bases at V and 5 bases at J, with 13 bases in the middle. Germline CDR1 and CDR2: LNHDA and SQIVND (reference sequence). This CDR3 region has 13 residues. The CDR3 reads CASSPISGTEAFF. CDR3 nucleotides: TGTGCCAGTAGCCCCATTTCGGGTACTGAAGCTTTCTTT. Full variable domain (rest looked up from reference TRBV19 and TRBJ1-1): DGGITQSPKYLFRKEGQNVTLSCEQNLNHDAMYWYRQDPGQGLRLIYYSQIVNDFQKGDIAEGYSVSREKKESFPLTVTSAQKNPTAFYLCASSPISGTEAFFGQGTRLTVV.

The V call is TRBV9, the J call TRBJ1-1; perhaps TRBD1 as D (5 bases). V lost 6 bases, J lost 4 bases, and 25 bases lay in between. The CDR3 has 17 amino acids. CDR1 and CDR2 (germline): SGDLS, YYNGEE. In DNA, the CDR3 is TGTGCCAGCACCTCCTCCGTGGGGAGGGGCGAGGTCACTGAAGCTTTCTTT. This sequence encodes CASTSSVGRGEVTEAFF.

The V and J genes are TRBV11-2 and TRBJ2-1; 8 nucleotides line up with TRBD2. V trimming: 5 bases; J trimming: 5 bases; junction bases outside the gene matches: 14. Germline V lookup: CDR1 SGHAT, CDR2 FQNNGV. The CDR3 runs 17 residues. The CDR3 DNA sequence: TGTGCCAGCAGCACAGACCCAGGACTAGCCATAAACAATGAGCAGTTCTTC. This gives the protein CASSTDPGLAINNEQFF. Filled out from reference TRBV11-2 and TRBJ2-1, the complete variable domain reads EAGVAQSPRYKIIEKRQSVAFWCNPISGHATLYWYQQILGQGPKLLIQFQNNGVVDDSQLPKDRFSAERLKGVDSTLKIQPAKLEDSAVYLCASSTDPGLAINNEQFFGPGTRLTVL.

The rearrangement links TRBV29-1 to TRBJ1-1; D is ambiguous. This CDR3 has 12 amino acids. From germline, CDR1 is SQVTM and CDR2 ANQGSEA. The germline V and J ends were trimmed by 7 bases and 0 bases, with 9 bases remaining between them. This CDR3 is CSAGVMNTEAFF. Written as DNA, the CDR3 is TGCAGCGCAGGTGTCATGAACACTGAAGCTTTCTTT.

This chain uses TRBV6-5 with TRBJ2-7, with 7 positions matching TRBD2. Looked up from germline, CDR1 is MNHEY and CDR2 is SVGAGI. Unmatched junction bases numbered 2, after V lost 3 bases and J lost 3 bases. The CDR3 sequence is 13 residues long. The CDR3 loop reads CASSYSGYYEQYF. Written as DNA, the CDR3 is TGTGCCAGCAGTTATAGCGGGTACTACGAGCAGTACTTC.

Here the CDR3 reads CASSAGRNYGYTF. The CDR3 DNA reads TGTGCCAGCAGCGCGGGACGCAACTATGGCTACACCTTC. The chain couples TRBV7-9 to TRBJ1-2, with a possible D match to TRBD1 (5 bases). V was pared by 5 bases and J by 2 bases, with 9 bases between. Per germline, CDR1 SEHNR and CDR2 FQNEAQ (reference sequence). The CDR3 spans 13 residues.

This rearrangement joins TRBV4-2 to TRBJ2-7; tentatively, D is TRBD1 (5 bases). The CDR3 totals 15 residues. V shed 0 bases and J shed 1 base, with 10 bases lying between them. CDR1 is LGHNA and CDR2 is YNFKEQ in the germline V gene. The CDR3 loop reads CASSQDSRASYEQYF. Here the CDR3 DNA reads TGTGCCAGCAGCCAAGATTCCAGGGCGTCCTACGAGCAGTACTTC.

The V gene is TRBV7-6, the J gene TRBJ2-5; TRBD1 might be the D (5 bases). This CDR3 contains 14 residues. The germline gives CDR1 SGHVS, CDR2 FNYEAQ. The V end was cut by 1 base, the J end by 5 bases, with 11 bases between. CDR3 protein: CASSLETVRETQYF. The CDR3 DNA is TGTGCCAGCAGCTTAGAGACAGTCAGGGAGACCCAGTACTTC.

The CDR3 protein is CASSLGGAGELFF. CDR3 bases: TGTGCCAGCAGCCTCGGGGGAGCCGGGGAGCTGTTTTTT. The chain employs TRBV13 and TRBJ2-2; weak D call: TRBD2 (6 bases). V lost 5 bases and J 6 bases, leaving 10 bases between the germline ends. The CDR3 runs to 13 residues. Per germline, CDR1 PRHDT and CDR2 FYEKMQ (reference sequence).

This clone was detected a few times. This chain connects TRBV6-4 to TRBJ2-1; 8 nucleotides agree with TRBD2. This CDR3 has 15 amino acids. Germline V gives CDR1 MRHNA, CDR2 SNTAGT. V was clipped by 3 bases and J by 4 bases; unmatched bases: 5. CDR3 sequence reads: CASSDSSGIYNEQFF. DNA for the CDR3: TGTGCCAGCAGTGATAGTAGCGGGATATACAATGAGCAGTTCTTC.

CDR3 region: CASSRPGHITGELFF. The CDR3 nucleotides are TGTGCCAGCAGCCGGCCGGGACACATCACCGGGGAGCTGTTTTTT. This chain uses TRBV7-2 with TRBJ2-2; D is perhaps TRBD1 (6 bases). The CDR3 extends over 15 amino acids. Trimming pared 5 bases from V and 4 bases from J, leaving 14 bases between. Germline values: CDR1 SGHTA, CDR2 FQGNSA.

This sequence joins TRBV2 and TRBJ2-2; tentatively, D is TRBD1 (5 bases). This CDR3 contains 14 residues. Trimming removed 6 bases at V and 3 bases at J, with 11 bases between. Germline CDR1 and CDR2: SNHLY and FYNNEI. CDR3 sequence (DNA): TGTGCCAGCAGGGAAAGGGGCTACACCGGGGAGCTGTTTTTT. Its translation is CASRERGYTGELFF.

The J gene is TRBJ2-7, the V gene TRBV5-1; D gene uncertain. CDR1 SGHRS and CDR2 YFSETQ come from the germline V gene. The length of the CDR3 is 13 residues. Deletions cut 4 bases from V and 4 bases from J, with 12 bases between. Here the CDR3 reads CASSAPPGYEQYF. CDR3 in DNA: TGCGCCAGCAGCGCCCCTCCCGGTTACGAGCAGTACTTC.